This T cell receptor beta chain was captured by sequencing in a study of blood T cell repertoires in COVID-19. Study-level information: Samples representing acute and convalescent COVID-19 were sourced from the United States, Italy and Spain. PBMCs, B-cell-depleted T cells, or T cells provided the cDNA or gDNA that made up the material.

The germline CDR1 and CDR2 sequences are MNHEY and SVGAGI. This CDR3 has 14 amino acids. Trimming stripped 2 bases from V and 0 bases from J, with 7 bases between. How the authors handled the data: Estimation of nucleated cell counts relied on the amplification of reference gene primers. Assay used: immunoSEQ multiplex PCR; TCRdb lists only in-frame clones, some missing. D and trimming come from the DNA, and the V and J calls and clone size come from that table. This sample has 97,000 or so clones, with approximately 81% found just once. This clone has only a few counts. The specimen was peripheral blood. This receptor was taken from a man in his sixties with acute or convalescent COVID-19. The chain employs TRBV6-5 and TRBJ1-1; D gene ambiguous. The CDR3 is CASSYGQLNTEAFF. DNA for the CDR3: TGTGCCAGCAGTTACGGGCAGCTGAACACTGAAGCTTTCTTT.